Sample share makes the clone carrying this T cell receptor (beta chain) medium-sized. Its antigen is as yet unknown. These data originate in a study of long-term antiretroviral therapy in people with HIV. Sequencing relied on immunoSEQ assay v3.0, run at survey level. Sequencing used immunoSEQ multiplex PCR; TCRdb keeps in-frame clones, though not all of them. The sample lists some 25,000 clones; almost 85% were seen once. Study observations and caveats: Blood dating 2004 to 2017 may reflect older ART regimens. The study found that diversity rose after ART but stayed below transplant donor controls.

Losses at the gene ends were 1 base for V and 5 bases for J; bases not matched to a gene: 17. From germline, CDR1 is SGHDT and CDR2 YYEEEE. This CDR3 is 18 amino acids long. The chain links TRBV5-6 to TRBJ2-7; 8 positions agree with TRBD1. The sample here was unsorted PBMCs, taken 1.1 years before starting antiretroviral therapy. This receptor was identified in a woman in her twenties or thirties with HIV. The DNA of the CDR3 is TGTGCCAGCAGCTTGACAGGGGGGATCTCTCCCAACCGGAACGAGCAGTACGTC. It is translated as CASSLTGGISPNRNEQYV.